This entry is about one T cell receptor (beta chain). Original methodology: Nucleated cell number was recorded as an estimate derived from reference gene primer amplification. Method: immunoSEQ multiplex PCR; TCRdb's copy keeps in-frame clones and lacks some. Clone size and V and J calls were adopted from that table, with D and trimming inferred from the DNA. Among about 210,000 clones listed, approximately 86% were seen once. These data belong to a study of blood T cell repertoires in COVID-19. Background on the study: Samples representing acute and convalescent COVID-19 were sourced from the United States, Italy and Spain. PBMCs, B-cell-depleted T cells, or T cells provided the cDNA or gDNA that made up the material.

The CDR3 length is 14 residues. CDR1 and CDR2 from the germline V gene are MGHRA and YSYEKL. The V gene end was trimmed by 0 bases and the J gene end by 5 bases; junction bases not matched to a gene: 2. In terms of age and location, participants ranged from roughly 18 to 90 years and lived in 24 US areas. The sample was PBMCs or T cells enriched from blood (not recorded which). This chain links TRBV4-1 with TRBJ2-3; 7 nucleotides align to TRBD2. This clonotype was obtained from a man between 18 and 29 years old with acute COVID-19. The CDR3 here is CASSQETGGDTQYF. The CDR3 DNA sequence: TGCGCCAGCAGCCAAGAAACGGGAGGAGATACGCAGTATTTT.